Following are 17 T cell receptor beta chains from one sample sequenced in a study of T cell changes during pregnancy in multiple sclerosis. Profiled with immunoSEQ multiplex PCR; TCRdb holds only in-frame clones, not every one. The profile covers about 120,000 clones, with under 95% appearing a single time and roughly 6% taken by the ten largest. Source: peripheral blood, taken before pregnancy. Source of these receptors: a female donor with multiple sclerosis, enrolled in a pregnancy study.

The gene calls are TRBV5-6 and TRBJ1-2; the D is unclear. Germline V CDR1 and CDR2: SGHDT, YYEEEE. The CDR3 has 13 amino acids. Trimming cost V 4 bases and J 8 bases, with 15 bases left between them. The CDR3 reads CASSARTGRGYTF. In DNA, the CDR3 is TGTGCCAGCAGCGCACGGACGGGGAGAGGCTACACCTTC.

For the CDR3, the DNA is TGTGCCAGCAGTCCCTGGACAGGAAGGGTTGGCGAGCAGTACTTC. It specifies CASSPWTGRVGEQYF. The chain couples TRBV6-1 to TRBJ2-7; 7 bases map to TRBD1. The length of the CDR3 is 15 residues. Germline V gives CDR1 MNHNS, CDR2 SASEGT. J lost 6 bases, V lost 5 bases, and 13 bases had no gene match.

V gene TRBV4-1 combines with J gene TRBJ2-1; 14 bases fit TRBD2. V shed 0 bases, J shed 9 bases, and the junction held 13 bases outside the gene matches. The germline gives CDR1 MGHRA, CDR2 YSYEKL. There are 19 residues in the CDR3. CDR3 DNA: TGCGCCAGCAGCCAAGAAAGGGGACTAGCGGGAGAACCAGGGGGTGAGCAGTTCTTC. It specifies CASSQERGLAGEPGGEQFF.

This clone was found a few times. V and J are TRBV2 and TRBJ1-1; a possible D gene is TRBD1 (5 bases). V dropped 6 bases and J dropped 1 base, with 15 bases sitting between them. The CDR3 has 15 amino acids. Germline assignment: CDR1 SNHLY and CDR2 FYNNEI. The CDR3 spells CASRDLDKKNTEAFF. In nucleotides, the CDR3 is TGTGCCAGCAGAGACCTGGACAAGAAGAACACTGAAGCTTTCTTT.

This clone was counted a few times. CDR3 protein: CASSRTSPTGELFF. The CDR3 region has the DNA TGTGCCAGCAGTCGGACTAGCCCAACCGGGGAGCTGTTTTTT. The gene calls are TRBV28 and TRBJ2-2; 8 bases are a match to TRBD2. Trimming removed 5 bases from V and 5 bases from J; junction bases left unmatched: 4. From germline, CDR1 is MDHEN and CDR2 SYDVKM. The CDR3 runs 14 residues.

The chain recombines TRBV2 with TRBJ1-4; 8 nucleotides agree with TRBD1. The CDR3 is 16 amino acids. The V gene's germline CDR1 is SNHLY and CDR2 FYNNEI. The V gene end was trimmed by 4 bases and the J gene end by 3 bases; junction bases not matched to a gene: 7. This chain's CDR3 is CASSAGTGPSNEKLFF. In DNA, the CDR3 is TGTGCCAGCAGTGCCGGGACAGGTCCTTCTAATGAAAAACTGTTTTTT.

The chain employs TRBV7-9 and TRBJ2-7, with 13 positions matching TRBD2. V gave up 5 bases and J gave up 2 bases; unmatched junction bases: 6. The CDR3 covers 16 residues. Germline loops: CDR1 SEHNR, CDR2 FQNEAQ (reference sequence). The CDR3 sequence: CASSDTGTSGTYEQYF. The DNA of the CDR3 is TGTGCCAGCAGCGATACCGGGACTAGCGGGACCTACGAGCAGTACTTC.

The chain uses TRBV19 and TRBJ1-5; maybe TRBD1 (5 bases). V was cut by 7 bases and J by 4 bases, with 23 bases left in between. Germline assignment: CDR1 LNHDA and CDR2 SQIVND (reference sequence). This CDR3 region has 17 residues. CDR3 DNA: TGTGCCAGTAACATTTGGGGAACCGGGACTTTGAATCAGCCCCAGCATTTT. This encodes CASNIWGTGTLNQPQHF.

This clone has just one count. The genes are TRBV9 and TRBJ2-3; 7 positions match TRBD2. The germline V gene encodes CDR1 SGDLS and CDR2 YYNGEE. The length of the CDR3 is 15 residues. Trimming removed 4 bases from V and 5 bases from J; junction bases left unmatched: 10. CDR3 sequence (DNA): TGTGCCAGCAGCTTAGCGGGTACCGCGGTAGATACGCAGTATTTT. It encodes CASSLAGTAVDTQYF.

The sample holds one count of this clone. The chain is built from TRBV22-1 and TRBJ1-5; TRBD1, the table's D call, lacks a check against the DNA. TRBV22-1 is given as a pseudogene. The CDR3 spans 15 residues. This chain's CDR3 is CPGSALDISNQPQHF. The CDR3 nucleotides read TGTCCTGGGAGCGCACTGGACATTAGCAATCAGCCCCAGCATTTT.

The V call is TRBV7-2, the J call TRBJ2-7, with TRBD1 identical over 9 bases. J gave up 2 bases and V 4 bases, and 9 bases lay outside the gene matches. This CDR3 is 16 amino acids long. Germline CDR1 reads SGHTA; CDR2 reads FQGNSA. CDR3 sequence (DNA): TGTGCCAGCAGCTGGTCGGGACAGGGCCAAACCTACGAGCAGTACTTC. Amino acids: CASSWSGQGQTYEQYF.

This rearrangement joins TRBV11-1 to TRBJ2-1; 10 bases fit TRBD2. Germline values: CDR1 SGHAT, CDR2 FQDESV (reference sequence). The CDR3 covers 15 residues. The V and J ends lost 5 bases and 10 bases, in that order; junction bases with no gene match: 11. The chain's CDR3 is CASSARLAGEGEQFF. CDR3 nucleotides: TGTGCCAGCAGCGCGAGGCTAGCGGGAGAGGGGGAGCAGTTCTTC. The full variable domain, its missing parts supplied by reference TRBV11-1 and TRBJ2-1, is EAEVAQSPRYKITEKSQAVAFWCDPISGHATLYWYRQILGQGPELLVQFQDESVVDDSQLPKDRFSAERLKGVDSTLKIQPAELGDSAMYLCASSARLAGEGEQFFGPGTRLTVL.

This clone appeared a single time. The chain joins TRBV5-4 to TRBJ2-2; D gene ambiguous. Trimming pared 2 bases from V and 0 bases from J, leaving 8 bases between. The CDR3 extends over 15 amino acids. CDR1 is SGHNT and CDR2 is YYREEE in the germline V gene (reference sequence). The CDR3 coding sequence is TGTGCCAGCAGCTTTGGGCAAGCGAACACCGGGGAGCTGTTTTTT. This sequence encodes CASSFGQANTGELFF.

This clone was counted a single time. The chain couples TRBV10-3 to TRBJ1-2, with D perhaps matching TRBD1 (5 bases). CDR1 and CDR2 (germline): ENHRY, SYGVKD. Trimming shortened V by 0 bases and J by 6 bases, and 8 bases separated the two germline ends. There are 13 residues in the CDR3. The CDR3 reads CAISESQGDGYTF. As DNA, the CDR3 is TGTGCCATCAGTGAGTCGCAGGGCGATGGCTACACCTTC.

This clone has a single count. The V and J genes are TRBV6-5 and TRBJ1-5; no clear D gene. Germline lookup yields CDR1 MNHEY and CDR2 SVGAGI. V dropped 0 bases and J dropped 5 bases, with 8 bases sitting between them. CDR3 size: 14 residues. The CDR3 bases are TGTGCCAGCAGTTACTCGGGGAGGGATCAGCCCCAGCATTTT. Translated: CASSYSGRDQPQHF.

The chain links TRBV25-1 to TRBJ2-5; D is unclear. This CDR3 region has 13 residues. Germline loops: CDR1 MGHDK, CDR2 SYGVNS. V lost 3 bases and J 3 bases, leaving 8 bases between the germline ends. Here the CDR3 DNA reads TGTGCCAGCAGTGATCCCGTAAAAGAGACCCAGTACTTC. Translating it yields CASSDPVKETQYF.

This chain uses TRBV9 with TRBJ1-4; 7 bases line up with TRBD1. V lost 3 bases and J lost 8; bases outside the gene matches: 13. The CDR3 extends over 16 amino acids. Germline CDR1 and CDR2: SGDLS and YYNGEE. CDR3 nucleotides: TGTGCCAGCAGCGCCCGGGGGAGACAGGGAAGAGAAAAACTGTTTTTT. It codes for CASSARGRQGREKLFF.